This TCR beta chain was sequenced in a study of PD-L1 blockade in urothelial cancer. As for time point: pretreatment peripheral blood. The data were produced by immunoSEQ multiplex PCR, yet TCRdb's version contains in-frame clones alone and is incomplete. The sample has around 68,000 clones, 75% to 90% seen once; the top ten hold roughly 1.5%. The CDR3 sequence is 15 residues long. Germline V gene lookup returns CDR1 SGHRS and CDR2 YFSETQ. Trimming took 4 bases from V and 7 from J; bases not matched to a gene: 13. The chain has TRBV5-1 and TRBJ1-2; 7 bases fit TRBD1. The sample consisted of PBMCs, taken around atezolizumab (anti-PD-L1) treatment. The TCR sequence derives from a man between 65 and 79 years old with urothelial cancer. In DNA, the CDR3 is TGCGCCAGCAGCCCCGACCTTCTAGGGGGCTCTGGCTACACCTTC. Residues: CASSPDLLGGSGYTF.